A selection of T cell receptor beta chains follows, all from one sample in a study of shared clonotypes between healthy human individuals. The method was immunoSEQ multiplex PCR; TCRdb's version includes in-frame clones alone and lacks a portion of them. The sample lists about 1.5 million clones, roughly 96% occurring once. Source material: naive CD4+ T cells sorted from blood. Every receptor here comes from a man under 40 in good health. Each CDR3 is given with its conserved first and last residue. The order of the fields is CDR3 protein, J gene, CDR3 length, V gene.

CDR3 protein: CASSEAGVYEQYF; J gene: TRBJ2-7; CDR3 length: 13; V gene: TRBV6-5
CDR3 protein: CASSDPGQPEKLFF; J gene: TRBJ1-4; CDR3 length: 14; V gene: TRBV28
CDR3 protein: CASSFGGAGTDTQYF; J gene: TRBJ2-3; CDR3 length: 15; V gene: TRBV5-1
CDR3 protein: CASSSRWDRSTGELFF; J gene: TRBJ2-2; CDR3 length: 16; V gene: TRBV7-2
CDR3 protein: CAISESLYSYEQYF; J gene: TRBJ2-7; CDR3 length: 14; V gene: TRBV10-3
CDR3 protein: CASSLVVGGPGGQYF; J gene: TRBJ2-7; CDR3 length: 15; V gene: TRBV5-6
CDR3 protein: CASAQQAIGPFQETQYF; J gene: TRBJ2-5; CDR3 length: 17; V gene: TRBV12-5
CDR3 protein: CASSLVGDRGYEQYF; J gene: TRBJ2-7; CDR3 length: 15; V gene: TRBV7-2
CDR3 protein: CASSLRTNYEQYF; J gene: TRBJ2-7; CDR3 length: 13; V gene: TRBV5-1
CDR3 protein: CASSVEGGRRNNEQFF; J gene: TRBJ2-1; CDR3 length: 16; V gene: TRBV9
CDR3 protein: CASSQDRGGTYEQYF; J gene: TRBJ2-7; CDR3 length: 15; V gene: TRBV14
CDR3 protein: CSARLTGEQYF; J gene: TRBJ2-7; CDR3 length: 11; V gene: TRBV20-1
CDR3 protein: CASSPQVNTGELFF; J gene: TRBJ2-2; CDR3 length: 14; V gene: TRBV18
CDR3 protein: CASSFDSRDQPQHF; J gene: TRBJ1-5; CDR3 length: 14; V gene: TRBV5-1
CDR3 protein: CASSSPGLGAYEQYF; J gene: TRBJ2-7; CDR3 length: 15; V gene: TRBV5-1
CDR3 protein: CASSLGSGTVYNEQFF; J gene: TRBJ2-1; CDR3 length: 16; V gene: TRBV5-4
CDR3 protein: CARGGKEQPQHF; J gene: TRBJ1-5; CDR3 length: 12; V gene: TRBV6-5
CDR3 protein: CASSPGLAGVVGELFF; J gene: TRBJ2-2; CDR3 length: 16; V gene: TRBV11-2
CDR3 protein: CASSPHDEQYF; J gene: TRBJ2-7; CDR3 length: 11; V gene: TRBV18
CDR3 protein: CASSSETRQNTEAFF; J gene: TRBJ1-1; CDR3 length: 15; V gene: TRBV5-1
CDR3 protein: CASSEGSVQPQHF; J gene: TRBJ1-5; CDR3 length: 13; V gene: TRBV25-1
CDR3 protein: CASSSTPNYGYTF; J gene: TRBJ1-2; CDR3 length: 13; V gene: TRBV7-9
CDR3 protein: CASSPNQETQYF; J gene: TRBJ2-5; CDR3 length: 12; V gene: TRBV18
CDR3 protein: CASSEGTGVLYEQYF; J gene: TRBJ2-7; CDR3 length: 15; V gene: TRBV5-1